Sequencing of this T cell receptor (beta chain) was carried out in a study of blood T cell repertoires in COVID-19 (dated by TCRdb to the early 2020s). About the investigation overall: The collaborator samples originated in the United States, Italy and Spain and spanned the acute and convalescent phases of COVID-19. The samples were drawn from two sources: the first 160 participants of the ongoing ImmuneRACE study, and 1,200 or so subjects contributed by 6 global collaborators. A freely available public database, intended as a resource for researchers studying the immune response to SARS-CoV-2, is where the repertoires were released. The dataset comprised deeply sampled blood TCRbeta repertoires from subjects exposed to, actively infected with, or recovered from COVID-19. The material from the prospective study consisted of cDNA or gDNA derived from T cells, B-cell-depleted T cells, or PBMCs. Where available, HLA class I and class II types were taken from metadata supplied by the sample provider and were not determined by assay-based typing. Nearly every sample came with metadata listing a de-identified subject ID, COVID-19 status, age in years and sex.

Via the germline V gene (reference sequence), CDR1 is LNHNV and CDR2 YYDKDF. CDR3 length: 16 amino acids, cysteine to phenylalanine. Only the CDR3 DNA stays, 48 bases, in frame from base 1. V is shortened by 0 bases, J by 4 bases, and the region joining them spans 13 bases. Results the study describes overall, beyond this receptor: The quantity of clinical and demographic metadata differed by source and by participant and was supplied without curation.

For this clone: The target of this receptor is not known. No clone much larger than this one lies a single base away; base qualities are absent.

Collaborating institutions collected whole blood in K2EDTA tubes following their own protocols. For TCRbeta analysis, collaborators shipped samples as frozen whole blood, isolated PBMCs, or DNA extracted from either of those sample types. The immunoSEQ Assay, a bias-controlled multiplex PCR, was used to amplify TCRbeta CDR3 regions from genomic DNA. In the paper's pipeline: Nucleated cell counts per sample were estimated from amplification of reference gene primers within the assay. To quantify the absolute abundance of each unique TCRbeta CDR3 rearrangement, sequence reads were collapsed and filtered. For each sample, productive Simpson clonality was calculated by taking the square root of Simpson's diversity index across productive rearrangements. Held by TCRdb, this immuneACCESS table contains in-frame sequences only and omits some clones. Under half of the omission traces to an unresolved V gene where checked; the cause of the rest is unknown. That table supplies the V and J calls and clone size; D and trimming were determined from the DNA. This sample is represented by around 270,000 clones; around 88% of them were singletons. The top ten clones comprise around 4.4% of the sample.

The sample was peripheral blood. This clonotype was obtained from a man between 40 and 49 years old with acute or convalescent COVID-19. The sequence is built from TRBV15 and TRBJ1-3, with the D gene call left open. The CDR3 region has the sequence CATSRDREGSGNTIYF. The sequenced DNA is TGTGCCACCAGCAGAGATCGGGAAGGATCCGGAAACACCATATATTTT.